Listed here is a single TCR beta chain. What it binds is unknown. One entry per CDR3 protein results from TCRdb running MiXCR on the 5' RACE reads. The table lists over 200,000 distinct CDR3 sequences, 6.5% of them singletons. This specimen comes from a study of identical twins. General study points: In drawing conclusions, the study used cross-sectional statistical analysis and did not follow the same donors.

There are 14 residues in the CDR3. The ends were cut back, 0 bases at V and 7 bases at J, with 13 bases in the middle. Germline assignment: CDR1 SGHDN and CDR2 FVKESK. This same sample was also taken into another study, of T cells expressing NK-cell markers.

The chain joins TRBV14 to TRBJ2-7; no definite D call. This receptor was taken from a woman between 18 and 30 years old in good health. Sequencing input: CD8+ T cells sorted from blood. The DNA for the CDR3 is TGTGCCAGCAGCCAAGATGGACCGGTCTGGGAGCAGTACTTC. Amino acid sequence: CASSQDGPVWEQYF. Looking up the rest from reference TRBV14 and TRBJ2-7 gives the full variable domain: EAGVTQFPSHSVIEKGQTVTLRCDPISGHDNLYWYRRVMGKEIKFLLHFVKESKQDESGMPNNRFLAERTGGTYSTLKVQPAELEDSGVYFCASSQDGPVWEQYFGPGTRLTVT.